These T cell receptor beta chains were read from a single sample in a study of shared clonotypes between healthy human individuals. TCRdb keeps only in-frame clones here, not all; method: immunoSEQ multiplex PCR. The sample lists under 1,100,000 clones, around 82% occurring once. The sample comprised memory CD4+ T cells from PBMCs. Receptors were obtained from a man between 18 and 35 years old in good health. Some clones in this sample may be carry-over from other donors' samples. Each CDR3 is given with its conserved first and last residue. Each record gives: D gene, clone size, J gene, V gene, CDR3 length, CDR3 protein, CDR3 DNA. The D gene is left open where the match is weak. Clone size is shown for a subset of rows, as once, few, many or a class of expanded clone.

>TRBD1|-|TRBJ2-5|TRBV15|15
CATSRDNRGIETQYF
TGTGCCACCAGCAGAGATAACAGGGGTATAGAGACCCAGTACTTC
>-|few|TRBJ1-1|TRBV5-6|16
CASSLAQRGPPVGAFF
TGTGCCAGCAGCCTTGCCCAGCGGGGACCCCCTGTTGGGGCTTTCTTT
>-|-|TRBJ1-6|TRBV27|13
CPDPGSYNSPLHF
TGTCCGGACCCGGGATCCTATAATTCACCCCTCCACTTT
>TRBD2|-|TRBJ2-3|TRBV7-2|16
CASSSPPGGGRDTQYF
TGTGCCAGCAGCTCGCCCCCGGGGGGGGGTAGGGATACGCAGTATTTT
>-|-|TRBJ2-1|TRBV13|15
CASSLYGGFGNEQFF
TGTGCCAGCAGCTTATACGGGGGATTCGGCAATGAGCAGTTCTTC
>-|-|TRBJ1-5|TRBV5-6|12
CASSLASQPQHF
TGTGCCAGCAGCTTGGCAAGTCAGCCCCAGCATTTT
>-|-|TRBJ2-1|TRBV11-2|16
CASSFLAGYRGNEQFF
TGTGCCAGCAGCTTTCTAGCGGGGTACAGGGGGAATGAGCAGTTCTTC
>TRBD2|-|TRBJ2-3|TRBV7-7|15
CASSSGLAGGDTQYF
TGTGCCAGCAGCTCGGGACTAGCGGGAGGAGATACGCAGTATTTT
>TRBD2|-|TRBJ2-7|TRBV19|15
CASTKGLAGVYEQYF
TGTGCCAGTACCAAGGGACTAGCGGGAGTCTACGAGCAGTACTTC
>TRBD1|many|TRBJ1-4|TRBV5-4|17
CASSPWTGDATNEKLFF
TGTGCCAGCAGCCCGTGGACAGGGGATGCAACTAATGAAAAACTGTTTTTT
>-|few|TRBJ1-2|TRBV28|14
CASNSGGAYYGYTF
TGTGCCAGCAATTCGGGGGGCGCGTACTATGGCTACACCTTC
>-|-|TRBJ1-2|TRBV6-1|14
CASNPLLERYGYTF
TGTGCCAGCAATCCCTTACTCGAACGCTATGGCTACACCTTC
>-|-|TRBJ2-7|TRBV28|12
CASSFRGNPQYF
TGTGCCAGCAGTTTCCGGGGCAACCCGCAGTACTTC
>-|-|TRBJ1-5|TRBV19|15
CASSILRGSNQPQHF
TGTGCCAGTAGTATCCTCCGGGGCAGCAATCAGCCCCAGCATTTT
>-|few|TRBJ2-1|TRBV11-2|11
CASSSGTEQFF
TGTGCCAGCAGCTCCGGGACAGAGCAGTTCTTC
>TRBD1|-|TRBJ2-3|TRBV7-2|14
CASSTGTGRDTQYF
TGTGCCAGCAGCACCGGGACAGGGAGGGATACGCAGTATTTT
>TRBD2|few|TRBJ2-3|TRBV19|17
CASSIRPGLAGTDTQYF
TGTGCCAGTAGTATTCGCCCGGGACTAGCGGGCACAGATACGCAGTATTTT
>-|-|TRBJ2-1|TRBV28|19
CASSLWEASQAGGNNEQFF
TGTGCCAGCAGTTTATGGGAGGCGTCCCAGGCCGGAGGGAACAATGAGCAGTTCTTC
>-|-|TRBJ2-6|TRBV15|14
CATSSYSGANVLTF
TGTGCCACCAGCAGCTACTCTGGGGCCAACGTCCTGACTTTC
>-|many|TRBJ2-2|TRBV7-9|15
CASSQQVERAGELFF
TGTGCCAGCAGCCAACAGGTGGAGAGGGCCGGGGAGCTGTTTTTT
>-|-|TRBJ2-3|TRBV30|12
CAWSVMAGGQYF
TGTGCCTGGAGTGTGATGGCGGGTGGGCAGTATTTT
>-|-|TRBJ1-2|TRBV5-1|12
CASSADLYGYTF
TGCGCCAGCAGCGCCGACCTATATGGCTACACCTTC
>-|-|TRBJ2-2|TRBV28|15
CASQGPRSNTGELFF
TGTGCCAGTCAGGGACCAAGATCGAACACCGGGGAGCTGTTTTTT
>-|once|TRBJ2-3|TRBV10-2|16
CASSEWEAGRTDTQYF
TGCGCCAGCAGTGAGTGGGAGGCGGGCCGCACAGATACGCAGTATTTT
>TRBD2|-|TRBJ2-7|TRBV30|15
CAWRAAGGGLYEQYF
TGTGCCTGGAGAGCAGCGGGAGGGGGCCTCTACGAGCAGTACTTC
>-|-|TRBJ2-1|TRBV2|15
CASSDQGPPYNEQFF
TGTGCCAGCAGTGATCAGGGTCCCCCCTACAATGAGCAGTTCTTC
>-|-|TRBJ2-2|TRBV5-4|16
CASSLGAGSFAGELFF
TGTGCCAGCAGCTTGGGAGCAGGATCGTTCGCCGGGGAGCTGTTTTTT
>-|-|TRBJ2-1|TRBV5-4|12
CASSRDTDEQFF
TGTGCCAGCAGCAGAGATACGGATGAGCAGTTCTTC
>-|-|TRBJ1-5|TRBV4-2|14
CASSLGGTNQPQHF
TGTGCCAGCAGCTTGGGAGGTACTAATCAGCCCCAGCATTTT
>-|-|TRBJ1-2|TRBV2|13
CASSVGQGNGYTF
TGTGCCAGCAGTGTCGGGCAGGGTAATGGCTACACCTTC
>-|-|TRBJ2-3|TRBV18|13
CASSLTSTDTQYF
TGTGCCAGCTCACTGACAAGCACAGATACGCAGTATTTT
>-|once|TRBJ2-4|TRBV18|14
CASSQEPPWGIQYF
TGTGCCAGCTCACAGGAACCACCGTGGGGCATTCAGTACTTC
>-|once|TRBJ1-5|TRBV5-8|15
CASSLWGRAGQPQHF
TGTGCCAGCAGCTTGTGGGGCAGGGCAGGCCAGCCCCAGCATTTT